The rows below give T cell receptor beta chains drawn from one sample of a study of T cell changes during pregnancy in multiple sclerosis. The method was immunoSEQ multiplex PCR; TCRdb's version includes in-frame clones alone and lacks a portion of them. This table has about 53,000 clones, nearly 90% appearing once. Sequenced material: peripheral blood, taken after pregnancy. These receptors originate from a female donor in good health, enrolled as a control in a pregnancy study. The CDR3 runs from the conserved cysteine through the conserved F or W. A D gene is named only where the DNA matches it firmly. Expanded clones are given a class, and other clones once, few, many or no size at all.

NA	TRBV28	TRBJ1-4	NA	CASSLLSGHKLFF	TGTGCCAGCAGTTTATTGTCAGGGCATAAACTGTTTTTT
TRBD2	TRBV29-1	TRBJ2-7	once	CSVASGSPSYEQYF	TGCAGCGTGGCTAGCGGGAGCCCCTCCTACGAGCAGTACTTC
NA	TRBV2	TRBJ2-5	NA	CASSGLPGETQYF	TGTGCCAGCAGTGGTCTGCCCGGGGAGACCCAGTACTTC
TRBD1	TRBV28	TRBJ2-7	NA	CASRETGGASGHPYEQYF	TGTGCCAGCAGGGAAACAGGGGGCGCGAGCGGACACCCCTACGAGCAGTACTTC
NA	TRBV9	TRBJ2-3	NA	CASSVAGDTWADTQYF	TGTGCCAGCAGCGTAGCTGGGGACACCTGGGCAGATACGCAGTATTTT
NA	TRBV6-5	TRBJ2-7	NA	CASSYSGAPTYEQYF	TGTGCCAGCAGTTACTCAGGGGCTCCTACCTACGAGCAGTACTTC
NA	TRBV4-2	TRBJ2-3	NA	CASSQEQRTDTQYF	TGTGCCAGCAGCCAAGAGCAGCGAACAGATACGCAGTATTTT
TRBD1	TRBV29-1	TRBJ1-1	few	CSVRDRVAFF	TGCAGCGTGCGGGACAGGGTTGCTTTCTTT
TRBD2	TRBV6-5	TRBJ2-5	NA	CASSKGTRGETQYF	TGTGCCAGCAGTAAGGGGACTAGAGGCGAGACCCAGTACTTC
NA	TRBV4-2	TRBJ1-5	once	CASSQVHGGRGNNQPQHF	TGTGCCAGCAGCCAAGTTCACGGAGGTAGAGGGAACAATCAGCCCCAGCATTTT
TRBD2	TRBV27	TRBJ2-7	NA	CASSLRGRGEQYF	TGTGCCAGCAGTTTACGCGGGAGGGGCGAGCAGTACTTC
TRBD1	TRBV6-5	TRBJ1-1	NA	CASSRQGSKAFF	TGTGCCAGCAGTAGACAGGGCTCGAAGGCTTTCTTT
NA	TRBV15	TRBJ2-5	NA	CATSRDYGGKRGETQYF	TGTGCCACCAGCAGAGATTACGGCGGGAAAAGAGGCGAGACCCAGTACTTC
NA	TRBV21-1	TRBJ1-4	NA	CASSKGALPQTTNEKLFF	TGTGCCAGCAGCAAAGGGGCCTTACCACAAACAACTAATGAAAAACTGTTTTTT
TRBD1	TRBV20-1	TRBJ1-5	NA	CSVTGTEAQHF	TGCAGTGTAACCGGGACAGAGGCCCAGCATTTT
NA	TRBV14	TRBJ2-7	NA	CASSPGAYEQYF	TGTGCCAGCAGCCCCGGGGCCTACGAGCAGTACTTC
TRBD1	TRBV6-1	TRBJ1-1	NA	CASGGQVGTEAFF	TGTGCCAGCGGGGGACAGGTGGGCACTGAAGCTTTCTTT
NA	TRBV6-1	TRBJ2-1	NA	CASRPTQYNEQFF	TGTGCCAGCAGGCCTACCCAATACAATGAGCAGTTCTTC
NA	TRBV27	TRBJ1-1	NA	CASSLSGATEAFF	TGTGCCAGCAGTTTATCGGGGGCCACTGAAGCTTTCTTT
TRBD1	TRBV5-5	TRBJ1-5	NA	CASSSSAGTGGWGNQPQHF	TGTGCCAGCAGCTCGTCCGCTGGGACAGGGGGATGGGGCAATCAGCCCCAGCATTTT
TRBD2	TRBV9	TRBJ2-3	NA	CASSAPPGLAGGATGTDTQYF	TGTGCCAGCAGCGCGCCACCGGGACTAGCGGGAGGGGCGACGGGCACAGATACGCAGTATTTT
NA	TRBV5-1	TRBJ1-2	once	CASSLDTLTTLNYGYTF	TGCGCCAGCAGCTTGGACACCCTGACAACACTCAACTATGGCTACACCTTC
TRBD2	TRBV28	TRBJ2-1	NA	CASLTPLAGGYNEQFF	TGTGCCAGCCTCACCCCACTAGCGGGAGGGTACAATGAGCAGTTCTTC
TRBD2	TRBV5-1	TRBJ2-1	NA	CASSPGTSGDEQFF	TGCGCCAGCAGCCCCGGGACTAGCGGGGATGAGCAGTTCTTC
NA	TRBV6-1	TRBJ1-6	NA	CASSEDSLGGNSPLHF	TGTGCCAGCAGTGAAGACAGCCTAGGAGGTAATTCACCCCTCCACTTT
TRBD2	TRBV9	TRBJ2-1	once	CASSVDGRVGTSGANEQFF	TGTGCCAGCAGCGTAGATGGGAGGGTGGGTACTAGCGGGGCGAATGAGCAGTTCTTC
TRBD2	TRBV27	TRBJ2-1	NA	CASSLLGGSSYNEQFF	TGTGCCAGCAGTTTATTGGGCGGGAGCTCCTACAATGAGCAGTTCTTC
NA	TRBV9	TRBJ1-1	few	CASSVGAGSTAEAFF	TGTGCCAGCAGCGTAGGCGCAGGTAGTACGGCTGAAGCTTTCTTT
NA	TRBV6-1	TRBJ2-7	NA	CASLGGSSYEQYF	TGTGCCAGTCTGGGTGGGAGCTCCTACGAGCAGTACTTC
TRBD2	TRBV4-3	TRBJ2-3	NA	CASSQARGGAYTQYF	TGCGCCAGCAGCCAAGCGCGCGGGGGGGCCTATACGCAGTATTTT